This T cell receptor (beta chain) comes out of a study of metastatic and nonmetastatic thyroid tumors. Findings and caveats of the study: The reported finding was significantly higher TCR beta diversity in malignant thyroid tumors relative to benign nodules, in blood and tumor.

Trimming pared 10 bases from V and 4 bases from J, leaving 16 bases between. The CDR3 is made up of 13 amino acids. Germline V lookup: CDR1 LNHDA, CDR2 SQIVND (reference sequence). TCRdb re-called the PCR reads with MiXCR. Of tens of thousands of clones listed, roughly 18% are singletons. Every patient was untreated before thyroid surgery. Many counts were recorded for this clone. Its matching antigen is unknown. The sample consisted of blood. The chain uses TRBV19 and TRBJ1-1; weak D call: TRBD1 (5 bases). The origin of this receptor is a female donor with papillary thyroid cancer or a benign thyroid nodule (not recorded which). Some clones in this sample may be carry-over from other donors' samples. The DNA for the CDR3 is TGTGCCACCGTGACAGAATATCGCACTGAAGCTTTCTTT. It translates to CATVTEYRTEAFF.